The T cell receptor (beta chain) under discussion was sequenced for a study of T cell changes during pregnancy in multiple sclerosis. Some clones are missing from TCRdb's copy, which holds only in-frame ones; the method was immunoSEQ multiplex PCR. The sample contains roughly 60,000 clones, 85% to 90% of which appear only once. A remark on this clone: Other DNA sequences in this sample translate to the same CDR3.

Looked up from germline, CDR1 is LGHNT and CDR2 is FRNRAP. The CDR3 is 16 residues long. Trimming stripped 0 bases from V and 4 bases from J, with 15 bases between. The chain carries TRBV12-5 and TRBJ1-2; possible D gene TRBD1, 6 bases. The material sequenced was CD4+ T cells from peripheral blood mononuclear cells, taken in the first trimester of pregnancy. This clonotype originated in a female donor with multiple sclerosis, enrolled in a pregnancy study. CDR3 DNA sequence: TGTGCTAGTGGTTTGGTAGCGGGGGGGCCCACCTATGGCTACACCTTC. It specifies CASGLVAGGPTYGYTF. Variable domain in full (rest from reference TRBV12-5 and TRBJ1-2): DARVTQTPRHKVTEMGQEVTMRCQPILGHNTVFWYRQTMMQGLELLAYFRNRAPLDDSGMPKDRFSAEMPDATLATLKIQPSEPRDSAVYFCASGLVAGGPTYGYTFGSGTRLTVV.